This passage covers 22 T cell receptor beta chains from one sample sequenced in a study of neurological immune-mediated disorders. A single record per CDR3 protein comes from TCRdb applying MiXCR to the 5' RACE reads. The repertoire holds 60,000 or so distinct CDR3 sequences, with about 3.4% as singletons. Sequenced: PBMCs. These receptors all come from a woman aged 60-70 years with multiple sclerosis.

The chain combines TRBV27 with TRBJ2-1; 8 positions match TRBD1. The ends lost 3 bases at V and 10 bases at J; junction bases unmatched: 11. This CDR3 spans 15 amino acids. Germline values: CDR1 MNHEY, CDR2 SMNVEV (reference sequence). Here the CDR3 DNA reads TGTGCCAGCAGTTTGGGCGGGACAGGTCTATCCGAGCAGTTCTTC. This translates into CASSLGGTGLSEQFF.

This clonotype was recorded at least ten times. The J gene is TRBJ2-6, the V gene TRBV18; D not resolved. Trimming removed 2 bases at V and 0 bases at J, with 2 bases between. This CDR3 is built from 14 residues. The germline V gene has CDR1 KGHSH and CDR2 LQKENI. For the CDR3, the DNA is TGTGCCAGCTCACCATCCTCTGGGGCCAACGTCCTGACTTTC. It yields the protein CASSPSSGANVLTF.

There are many counts of this clonotype. The chain recombines TRBV28 with TRBJ2-3; D is uncertain. V was cut by 7 bases and J by 1 base, with 15 bases left in between. Germline values: CDR1 MDHEN, CDR2 SYDVKM. This CDR3 region has 15 residues. The CDR3 reads CASNSPHGGTDTQYF. CDR3 bases: TGTGCCAGCAACTCCCCCCACGGTGGCACAGATACGCAGTATTTT. Looking up the rest from reference TRBV28 and TRBJ2-3 gives the full variable domain: DVKVTQSSRYLVKRTGEKVFLECVQDMDHENMFWYRQDPGLGLRLIYFSYDVKMKEKGDIPEGYSVSREKKERFSLILESASTNQTSMYLCASNSPHGGTDTQYFGPGTRLTVL.

This clonotype was observed many times. The genes are TRBV3-1 and TRBJ2-1; 9 positions agree with TRBD2. CDR3 length: 16 amino acids. CDR1 is LGHDT and CDR2 is YNNKEL in the germline V gene (reference sequence). V shed 3 bases, J shed 6 bases, and the junction held 9 bases outside the gene matches. CDR3 residues: CASSHEAGGKVNEQFF. For the CDR3, the DNA is TGTGCCAGCAGCCATGAAGCGGGGGGAAAGGTCAATGAGCAGTTCTTC.

This clonotype was detected many times. The chain combines TRBV4-3 with TRBJ2-2; D perhaps matches TRBD2 (5 bases). V was trimmed by 3 bases and J by 7 bases, leaving 15 bases between them. Germline V gene data show CDR1 as LGHNA and CDR2 as YSLEER. The CDR3 contains 15 residues. CDR3 protein: CASSQYPGVVGELFF. CDR3 nucleotides: TGCGCCAGCAGCCAGTACCCCGGGGTGGTCGGGGAGCTGTTTTTT.

This clonotype was counted ten times or more. The chain links TRBV7-2 to TRBJ1-2, with TRBD1 matching over 7 bases. The germline V gene has CDR1 SGHTA and CDR2 FQGNSA. The CDR3 runs to 14 residues. V lost 5 bases and J lost 8; bases outside the gene matches: 11. The CDR3 region has the DNA TGTGCCAGCAGCCCCATCTTCACAGGGGTGGGCTACACCTTC. This codes for CASSPIFTGVGYTF. Full variable domain (rest looked up from reference TRBV7-2 and TRBJ1-2): GAGVSQSPSNKVTEKGKDVELRCDPISGHTALYWYRQSLGQGLEFLIYFQGNSAPDKSGLPSDRFSAERTGGSVSTLTIQRTQQEDSAVYLCASSPIFTGVGYTFGSGTRLTVV.

This clonotype was detected many times. This rearrangement joins TRBV29-1 to TRBJ2-5; D may be TRBD1 or TRBD2 (6 bases each). The CDR3 contains 12 residues. CDR1 is SQVTM, CDR2 ANQGSEA, per germline. Trimming cost V 7 bases and J 7 bases, with 16 bases left between them. The CDR3 here is CSARGGRGTQYF. In DNA form, the CDR3 reads TGCAGCGCCCGTGGGGGGCGCGGGACCCAGTACTTC. The full variable domain, rest sourced from reference TRBV29-1 and TRBJ2-5, is SAVISQKPSRDICQRGTSLTIQCQVDSQVTMMFWYRQQPGQSLTLIATANQGSEATYESGFVIDKFPISRPNLTFSTLTVSNMSPEDSSIYLCSARGGRGTQYFGPGTRLLVL.

This clonotype was recorded at least ten times. V and J are TRBV5-1 and TRBJ1-2; D is uncertain. This CDR3 is 12 amino acids long. Germline V gene lookup returns CDR1 SGHRS and CDR2 YFSETQ. Between the trimmed V and J ends, which lost 2 bases and 7 bases, there was a span of 9 bases. CDR3 amino acids: CASSFEGLGYTF. The CDR3 DNA reads as TGCGCCAGCAGCTTCGAAGGGCTTGGCTACACCTTC. The full variable domain, with the rest looked up from reference TRBV5-1 and TRBJ1-2, is KAGVTQTPRYLIKTRGQQVTLSCSPISGHRSVSWYQQTPGQGLQFLFEYFSETQRNKGNFPGRFSGRQFSNSRSEMNVSTLELGDSALYLCASSFEGLGYTFGSGTRLTVV.

At least ten counts were recorded for this clonotype. This rearrangement joins TRBV15 to TRBJ2-5, with D uncertain. The V end lost 3 bases, the J end lost 2 bases, and 7 bases lay between the germline ends. Looked up from germline, CDR1 is LNHNV and CDR2 is YYDKDF (reference sequence). The CDR3 runs to 13 residues. The CDR3 DNA follows: TGTGCCACCAGCAGGGACCCGCAAGAGACCCAGTACTTC. Amino acid sequence: CATSRDPQETQYF.

The table lists this clonotype with many counts. This chain uses TRBV5-1 with TRBJ2-5, with D unclear. The CDR3 contains 14 residues. Germline V lookup: CDR1 SGHRS, CDR2 YFSETQ. Trimming pared 3 bases from V and 6 bases from J, leaving 15 bases between. The CDR3 is CASSSATAPQTQYF. The CDR3 DNA sequence: TGCGCCAGCAGCTCCGCGACCGCCCCACAGACCCAGTACTTC.

Only a few counts were recorded for this clonotype. This chain links TRBV27 with TRBJ1-3; 7 bases agree with TRBD1. The V segment lost 5 bases and the J segment 0 bases; nucleotides outside the gene matches: 4. The length of the CDR3 is 15 residues. Germline values: CDR1 MNHEY, CDR2 SMNVEV (reference sequence). Written as DNA, the CDR3 is TGTGCCAGCAGTCGTTACAGGGGCTCTGGAAACACCATATATTTT. This codes for CASSRYRGSGNTIYF.

This clonotype was recorded many times. The V and J genes are TRBV6-1 and TRBJ1-5; D is unresolved. The germline CDR1 and CDR2 sequences are MNHNS and SASEGT. CDR3 size: 14 residues. Trimming took off 2 bases at V and 7 bases at J, with 12 bases between the two ends. The CDR3 region has the DNA TGTGCCAGCAGTGAATCTCCCGGGCGACAGCCCCAGCATTTT. The encoded protein is CASSESPGRQPQHF.

This clonotype has at least ten counts. The chain combines TRBV12-3 or TRBV12-4 with TRBJ2-5; 9 nucleotides agree with TRBD1. The CDR3 has 15 residues. V gave up 5 bases and J gave up 0 bases; unmatched junction bases: 4. The CDR3 is CASSKGTGYQETQYF. The CDR3 bases are TGTGCCAGCAGTAAGGGGACAGGGTACCAAGAGACCCAGTACTTC.

This clonotype was detected many times. V usage is TRBV28 and J usage is TRBJ2-1; D unclear. The V gene lost 4 bases and the J gene lost 12 bases, with 25 bases spanning the gap. CDR1 is MDHEN, CDR2 SYDVKM, per germline. CDR3 length: 16 amino acids. The DNA for the CDR3 is TGTGCCAGCAGTTCGCCTTCAGGCCAACCCAGGATGTGGCAGTTCTTC. The encoded protein is CASSSPSGQPRMWQFF.

This clonotype was seen at least ten times. The chain has TRBV5-1 and TRBJ1-3, with a possible D match to TRBD1 (5 bases). This CDR3 is built from 17 residues. V shed 2 bases and J shed 0 bases, with 15 bases lying between them. Germline V gene data show CDR1 as SGHRS and CDR2 as YFSETQ. The CDR3 region is CASSLGGTGISGNTIYF. The CDR3 DNA sequence: TGCGCCAGCAGCTTAGGCGGAACAGGAATCTCTGGAAACACCATATATTTT.

Comments on this clonotype: An end of the junction differs from the germline gene, which may be a read error. The chain combines TRBV5-1 with TRBJ1-1; weak D call: TRBD1 (5 bases). This CDR3 contains 15 residues. Per germline, CDR1 SGHRS and CDR2 YFSETQ. CDR3 sequence (DNA): TGCGCCAGCAGCTTGCAGGGAGTCTTGAATACTGAAGCTTTCTTT. The encoded protein is CASSLQGVLNTEAFF.

To note about this clonotype: One junction end disagrees with the germline gene, perhaps due to a read error. The chain has TRBV28 and TRBJ1-4; tentatively, D is TRBD1 (5 bases). Germline values: CDR1 MDHEN, CDR2 SYDVKM. The CDR3 consists of 20 residues. CDR3: CASSFRYRLVRQSRNENLFF. DNA for the CDR3: TGTGCCAGCAGTTTTCGCTATCGTCTCGTCAGACAGAGTAGAAATGAAAACCTGTTTTTT.

There are many counts of this clonotype. The gene calls are TRBV20-1 and TRBJ2-7; 8 bases match TRBD2. Germline CDR1 DFQATT, CDR2 SNEGSKA (reference sequence). J lost 0 bases, V lost 7 bases, and 17 bases had no gene match. The CDR3 loop spans 17 amino acids. The chain's CDR3 is CSGRGLRGGISSYEQYF. The CDR3 DNA reads as TGCAGTGGTAGGGGTCTTCGCGGGGGGATCAGCTCCTACGAGCAGTACTTC.

This clonotype was counted only a few times. J is TRBJ2-1 and V is TRBV20-1; a weak D match, TRBD2 (7 bases). V gave up 3 bases and J gave up 1 base, with 13 bases separating them. CDR1 is DFQATT and CDR2 is SNEGSKA in the germline V gene (reference sequence). The CDR3 runs to 15 residues. Written as DNA, the CDR3 is TGCAGTGCTAGTGGGGGGGCGAGGTCCTACAATGAGCAGTTCTTC. It codes for CSASGGARSYNEQFF.

This clonotype was seen ten or more times. The V call is TRBV28, the J call TRBJ2-7; D unresolved. There are 10 residues in the CDR3. V was cut by 6 bases and J by 5 bases, with 5 bases left in between. Germline lookup yields CDR1 MDHEN and CDR2 SYDVKM. CDR3 region: CASSNNEQYF. The CDR3 DNA reads TGTGCCAGCAGCAATAACGAGCAGTACTTC.

Worth noting for this clonotype: A much bigger clone sits one base away, suggesting this may be a read error. The chain uses TRBV5-1 and TRBJ2-7, with D uncertain. The CDR3 is 14 amino acids. Germline V CDR1 and CDR2: SGHRS, YFSETQ. The DNA of the CDR3 is TGCGCCAGCAGCTTGGACACGATGACCTACGCGCAGTACTTC. Translating gives CASSLDTMTYAQYF.

This clonotype was seen at least ten times. The genes are TRBV20-1 and TRBJ2-5, with D tentatively TRBD2 (7 bases). The CDR3 consists of 13 residues. Germline lookup yields CDR1 DFQATT and CDR2 SNEGSKA (reference sequence). V lost 3 bases to trimming and J lost 5 bases, with 13 bases between them. The CDR3 nucleotides read TGCAGTGCTAGCTGGGGGGGCGCGGAGACCCAGTACTTC. Protein product: CSASWGGAETQYF.